This TCR beta chain emerged from a study of T cells after yellow fever vaccination (dated by TCRdb to between 2019 and 2020). About the investigation overall: Libraries from fractions with low cell numbers were prepared with the SMART-Seq v4 Ultra Low Input RNA kit. Bulk TCR alpha and beta repertoires were sequenced longitudinally to track T-cell clones before and after primary and booster YFV17D yellow fever vaccination. Bulk PBMC replicates and cell subsets were isolated from blood drawn at multiple timepoints before and after both primary and secondary immunization. Two healthy male donors, one aged 18 to 30 and one aged 30 to 40 years, made up the cohort. Summary of the overall study and its limitations: FACS-sorted repertoires could contain abundant contaminating clonotypes from the bulk population, so computational filtering was required. Only two donors were included in the study, so the extent to which the findings can be generalized is limited. A small fraction of clonotypes appeared in both the CD4 and CD8 compartments, likely as a result of convergent recombination. Compared with the primary T-cell response, the secondary T-cell response was faster but weaker, reaching its peak on day 5 rather than on day 15. After the booster, most of the clones that had expanded following primary vaccination were detected again (approximately 96% of CD4 and 80% to 90% of CD8), which suggests that memory was broadly maintained.

The treatment or condition tag for this specimen amounts to: live attenuated yellow fever vaccine strain. At each blood-draw timepoint, two biological replicates of bulk PBMCs were obtained. PBMCs were isolated from peripheral blood using a standard Ficoll-Paque protocol. TriZol was used to extract RNA from bulk PBMCs, CD4 and CD8 fractions, and dextramer-positive and dextramer-negative fractions. Concerning this clonotype: The specificity of this receptor is unknown. Nothing much larger sits one base from this clone, and base qualities are not available.

TCR cDNA was made using 5'RACE template switching, a step that added a universal primer site and unique molecular identifiers. cDNA synthesis was primed from both the TCR alpha and TCR beta constant segments. Two PCR steps were used to amplify libraries, with sample barcodes and sequencing adapters being added in the second step. Sequencing of the libraries was done on either Illumina HiSeq 2500 (2x100 bp) or NovaSeq (2x150 bp). On the study's bioinformatics: Reads were demultiplexed and collapsed into UMI consensus sequences with MIGEC, and V(D)J alignment was performed with MiXCR. Vaccine-responding clonotypes were defined with edgeR using replicate PBMC samples, requiring FDR below 0.01 and a log2 fold change above 5 up to day 15. Bulk clonotypes were assigned CD4 or CD8 identity according to which sequenced CD4 or CD8 repertoire held them at higher abundance. TCRdb took the public reads, trimmed them with fastp at Q25, ran MiXCR for clone calling and kept in-frame beta chains. When rows share a CDR3 protein, they turn into one entry using the most common DNA and genes. The V and J calls and clone size are TCRdb's, not the authors'. Within this sample are 500,000 to 650,000 distinct CDR3 sequences, with approximately 16% of them counted one time only. The ten largest clones represent around 15% of the sample.

The specimen comprised PBMCs, sampled roughly 5 days after the first yellow fever vaccination. The TCR originated in a man in his late teens or twenties who received the YFV17D yellow fever vaccine.

The CDR3 in this case is CASSHEGGFGYTF. Read as DNA, the sequence is TGCGCCAGCAGCCACGAGGGCGGATTTGGCTACACCTTC. The sequence joins TRBV4-1 to TRBJ1-2, with the D gene too uncertain to name. The CDR3 runs 13 amino acids, cysteine and phenylalanine included. Only the CDR3 region is kept as DNA, spanning 39 bases read in frame from base 1. V is pared back by 3 bases and J by 7 bases, with 12 bases lying between the germline termini. The CDR1 and CDR2 encoded by the germline V gene are MGHRA and YSYEKL.